A selection of T cell receptor beta chains follows, all from one sample in a study of blood T cell repertoires in COVID-19. Only in-frame clones appear in the TCRdb table, and some are missing; sequencing was by immunoSEQ multiplex PCR. The table has about 130,000 clones, around 81% seen once. The sequenced material came from peripheral blood. These receptors originate from a man between 60 and 75 years old with acute or convalescent COVID-19. The CDR3 runs from the conserved cysteine through the conserved F or W. Fields, in order: J gene, D gene, clone size, V gene, CDR3 protein, CDR3 DNA. A D gene is named only where the DNA matches it firmly. Some rows have no size entry. The others give once, few or many, or a class for an expanded clone.

TRBJ2-1 | TRBD2 | . | TRBV20-1 | CSASSSGSSYNEQFF | TGCAGTGCAAGTTCTAGCGGGAGCTCCTACAATGAGCAGTTCTTC
TRBJ2-6 | . | . | TRBV27 | CASSSPTGIRGANVLTF | TGTGCCAGCAGTTCACCGACAGGCATCAGAGGAGCCAACGTCCTGACTTTC
TRBJ1-1 | TRBD1 | . | TRBV6-2/TRBV6-3 | CASSYGGQPPMGTEAFF | TGTGCCAGCAGTTACGGGGGACAGCCACCTATGGGGACTGAAGCTTTCTTT
TRBJ2-7 | TRBD1 | . | TRBV28 | CASSLRGQANYEQYF | TGTGCCAGCAGTTTGAGAGGACAGGCGAACTACGAGCAGTACTTC
TRBJ2-1 | TRBD2 | few | TRBV12-3/TRBV12-4 | CASSTSGSEQFF | TGTGCCAGCAGTACTAGCGGGAGTGAGCAGTTCTTC
TRBJ2-1 | . | . | TRBV4-1 | CASSQDKPGDGQFF | TGCGCCAGCAGCCAAGATAAACCAGGCGACGGGCAGTTCTTC
TRBJ2-1 | . | . | TRBV21-1 | CASSKYAGVNEQFF | TGTGCCAGCAGCAAATATGCGGGAGTCAATGAGCAGTTCTTC
TRBJ2-5 | . | few | TRBV28 | CASSPRRRRDQETQYF | TGTGCCAGCAGTCCCCGGCGGAGGCGAGACCAAGAGACCCAGTACTTC
TRBJ2-5 | . | . | TRBV24-1 | CATSDSSKGVRETQYF | TGTGCCACCAGTGATTCATCGAAGGGAGTTCGAGAGACCCAGTACTTC
TRBJ1-2 | . | . | TRBV12-3/TRBV12-4 | CASSRLANYGYTF | TGTGCCAGCAGCCGCCTAGCGAACTATGGCTACACCTTC
TRBJ2-7 | TRBD2 | . | TRBV9 | CASGTGTSGSSSYEQYF | TGTGCCAGCGGGACCGGGACTAGCGGGTCAAGCTCCTACGAGCAGTACTTC
TRBJ2-1 | . | . | TRBV6-5 | CASSYLSRDSNEQFF | TGTGCCAGCAGTTACCTCTCGCGGGATAGCAATGAGCAGTTCTTC
TRBJ1-6 | . | . | TRBV5-1 | CASRSQNNSPLHF | TGCGCCAGCAGATCCCAGAATAATTCACCCCTCCACTTT
TRBJ2-7 | TRBD2 | . | TRBV5-1 | CASSPLAGVREQYF | TGCGCCAGCAGCCCACTAGCGGGAGTAAGGGAGCAGTACTTC
TRBJ1-6 | . | . | TRBV28 | CASSSPTAGSSPLHF | TGTGCCAGCAGTTCCCCCACGGCGGGGTCCTCACCCCTCCACTTT
TRBJ2-7 | TRBD2 | . | TRBV7-2 | CASSRRGLAGSYEQYF | TGTGCCAGCAGCCGCCGGGGACTAGCGGGTTCCTACGAGCAGTACTTC
TRBJ2-1 | . | . | TRBV12-3/TRBV12-4 | CASSLEPSHEQFF | TGTGCCAGCAGTTTGGAGCCCAGCCATGAGCAGTTCTTC
TRBJ2-1 | TRBD2 | . | TRBV5-1 | CASSIGLAANNEQFF | TGCGCCAGCAGCATCGGACTAGCGGCTAACAATGAGCAGTTCTTC
TRBJ1-2 | . | once | TRBV28 | CASSPLRGYGYTF | TGTGCCAGCAGCCCACTACGGGGTTATGGCTACACCTTC
TRBJ1-5 | . | . | TRBV2 | CASSERSLSNQPQHF | TGTGCCAGCAGTGAAAGGAGCCTTAGCAATCAGCCCCAGCATTTT
TRBJ1-6 | . | once | TRBV28 | CASSLQTGSYNSPLHF | TGTGCCAGCAGTTTACAGACTGGCTCCTATAATTCACCCCTCCACTTT
TRBJ2-6 | . | . | TRBV21-1 | CASSSRGWAGANVLTF | TGTGCCAGCAGCTCAAGGGGTTGGGCTGGGGCCAACGTCCTGACTTTC
TRBJ2-3 | TRBD1 | . | TRBV6-1 | CASSEPGGWNTQYF | TGTGCCAGCAGTGAACCAGGGGGCTGGAATACGCAGTATTTT
TRBJ2-2 | . | few | TRBV5-1 | CASSLAGSRANTGELFF | TGCGCCAGCAGCTTGGCCGGGTCGAGGGCCAACACCGGGGAGCTGTTTTTT
TRBJ2-7 | . | . | TRBV6-2/TRBV6-3 | CASSSQVSSYEQYF | TGTGCCAGCAGTTCACAGGTAAGCTCCTACGAGCAGTACTTC
TRBJ2-3 | TRBD2 | . | TRBV5-4 | CASSGSGRTPTDTQYF | TGTGCCAGCAGCGGTAGCGGGAGAACCCCCACAGATACGCAGTATTTT
TRBJ2-7 | TRBD1 | few | TRBV11-2 | CASSFPYRGSYEQYF | TGTGCCAGCAGCTTTCCGTACAGGGGTTCCTACGAGCAGTACTTC
TRBJ1-2 | . | . | TRBV28 | CASSSRQVHYGYTF | TGTGCCAGCAGTTCAAGACAGGTTCACTATGGCTACACCTTC
TRBJ2-3 | TRBD2 | . | TRBV29-1 | CSAERRLAADTQYF | TGCAGCGCCGAACGTAGACTAGCGGCAGATACGCAGTATTTT
TRBJ2-1 | . | . | TRBV6-2/TRBV6-3 | CASSLPGRNEQFF | TGTGCCAGCAGTCTGCCAGGGAGGAACGAGCAGTTCTTC
TRBJ2-3 | TRBD1 | . | TRBV10-2 | CASAWGTESLPSTDTQYF | TGCGCCAGCGCATGGGGGACAGAATCATTACCTAGCACAGATACGCAGTATTTT
TRBJ1-5 | . | few | TRBV16 | CASSLQQTGNQPQHF | TGTGCCAGCAGCCTCCAACAAACGGGGAATCAGCCCCAGCATTTT
TRBJ2-7 | . | few | TRBV2 | CASRRVSGSEQYF | TGTGCCAGCAGGCGGGTGAGCGGGTCCGAGCAGTACTTC
TRBJ2-5 | . | . | TRBV4-2 | CASSQHPRDSQETQYF | TGTGCCAGCAGCCAACATCCTCGGGACTCACAAGAGACCCAGTACTTC
TRBJ2-7 | TRBD2 | . | TRBV5-1 | CASSLRPGGGEQYF | TGCGCCAGCAGCTTGCGGCCTGGCGGGGGGGAGCAGTACTTC
TRBJ2-2 | . | . | TRBV24-1 | CATSPSGRVNTGELFF | TGTGCCACTTCGCCCTCTGGCAGGGTAAACACCGGGGAGCTGTTTTTT
TRBJ2-1 | . | . | TRBV5-4 | CASSLRGQPYNEQFF | TGTGCCAGCAGCTTGCGGGGACAACCCTACAATGAGCAGTTCTTC
TRBJ1-3 | TRBD1 | . | TRBV7-6 | CASSQGQGLWDTIYF | TGTGCCAGCAGCCAAGGACAGGGGTTGTGGGACACCATATATTTT
TRBJ1-2 | . | . | TRBV27 | CASSSWLGQGGGYTF | TGTGCCAGCAGTTCATGGTTGGGGCAGGGCGGTGGCTACACCTTC
TRBJ2-7 | . | . | TRBV30 | CAWRPQGRTYEQYF | TGTGCCTGGAGGCCCCAAGGGAGGACGTACGAGCAGTACTTC
TRBJ1-4 | TRBD1 | . | TRBV4-1 | CASYDPTGRNEKLFF | TGCGCCAGCTACGACCCGACAGGGAGGAATGAAAAACTGTTTTTT
TRBJ2-3 | . | . | TRBV5-1 | CASLPGGVGDTDTQYF | TGCGCCAGCCTTCCGGGGGGCGTAGGGGATACAGATACGCAGTATTTT
TRBJ2-1 | . | . | TRBV5-1 | CASSFAGSSYNEQFF | TGCGCCAGCAGCTTCGCCGGGAGCTCCTACAATGAGCAGTTCTTC
TRBJ1-1 | . | . | TRBV6-5 | CASGEWWDTEAFF | TGTGCCAGTGGGGAGTGGTGGGACACTGAAGCTTTCTTT
TRBJ1-2 | . | once | TRBV28 | CASSFSANYGYTF | TGTGCCAGCAGTTTCAGTGCTAACTATGGCTACACCTTC
TRBJ2-2 | . | . | TRBV6-5 | CASRLTGPTGELFF | TGTGCCAGCAGATTGACAGGTCCAACCGGGGAGCTGTTTTTT
TRBJ2-3 | . | . | TRBV29-1 | CSVESGRRTDTQYF | TGCAGCGTTGAATCCGGGCGGAGGACAGATACGCAGTATTTT
TRBJ2-5 | TRBD2 | . | TRBV5-6 | CASSLSPSGSVEETQYF | TGTGCCAGCAGCTTGAGTCCTAGCGGGAGCGTTGAAGAGACCCAGTACTTC
TRBJ2-2 | . | . | TRBV7-2 | CASSLGYTGELFF | TGTGCCAGCAGCTTGGGCTACACCGGGGAGCTGTTTTTT
TRBJ1-5 | TRBD1 | few | TRBV7-9 | CASSQGAGNMNQPQHF | TGTGCCAGCAGCCAGGGGGCAGGGAATATGAATCAGCCCCAGCATTTT